The 23 T cell receptor beta chains in this list originate from one sample, sequenced in a study of cytomegalovirus exposure and HLA in healthy donors. The study ran its PCR with 60 Vbeta and 13 Jbeta primers. Repertoires were generated with immunoSEQ multiplex PCR, while TCRdb's copy carries only in-frame clones and drops some. The sample lists 150,000 to 200,000 clones, around 78% occurring once. The sample was PBMCs. Every receptor here comes from a man aged 25-40 years in good health and CMV-seronegative.

This sequence joins TRBV5-1 and TRBJ2-3; 13 nucleotides match TRBD2. Germline CDR1 and CDR2: SGHRS and YFSETQ. Trimming at V came to 2 bases and at J to 2 bases, leaving 2 bases not matched to a gene. This CDR3 region has 16 residues. CDR3 sequence (DNA): TGCGCCAGCAGCTTAGGACTAGCGGGAGCCACAGATACGCAGTATTTT. Its translation is CASSLGLAGATDTQYF. Supplemented by reference TRBV5-1 and TRBJ2-3, the full variable domain reads KAGVTQTPRYLIKTRGQQVTLSCSPISGHRSVSWYQQTPGQGLQFLFEYFSETQRNKGNFPGRFSGRQFSNSRSEMNVSTLELGDSALYLCASSLGLAGATDTQYFGPGTRLTVL.

The chain carries TRBV5-1 and TRBJ2-7, with TRBD1 as a possible D gene (6 bases). The germline V and J ends were trimmed by 0 bases and 3 bases, with 10 bases remaining between them. This CDR3 is 14 amino acids long. Germline CDR1 and CDR2: SGHRS and YFSETQ. The CDR3 reads CASSLGQVFYEQYF. The CDR3 DNA is TGCGCCAGCAGCTTGGGACAGGTTTTCTACGAGCAGTACTTC.

Remarks on this clone: Within the sample, other DNA sequences also encode this same CDR3. J is TRBJ2-3 and V is TRBV30; D not certain. The CDR3 runs 16 residues. Trimming took 5 bases from V and 0 from J, leaving 18 bases between them. Germline CDR1 GTSNPN, CDR2 SVGIG (reference sequence). The CDR3 sequence is CAWDILGGASTDTQYF. The CDR3 DNA reads TGTGCCTGGGATATTTTAGGCGGAGCTAGCACAGATACGCAGTATTTT.

The chain joins TRBV27 to TRBJ2-3, with D possibly being TRBD2 (6 bases). The CDR3 consists of 14 residues. V lost 3 bases, J lost 6 bases, and 13 bases lay in between. CDR1 is MNHEY, CDR2 SMNVEV, per germline (reference sequence). The CDR3 region is CASSLRDGQDTQYF. The CDR3 nucleotides read TGTGCCAGCAGTTTGCGGGACGGTCAGGATACGCAGTATTTT.

This chain joins TRBV7-9 and TRBJ2-1, with 9 bases lining up with TRBD1. Trimming at V came to 2 bases and at J to 3 bases, leaving 2 bases not matched to a gene. Germline V gives CDR1 SEHNR, CDR2 FQNEAQ (reference sequence). This CDR3 spans 15 amino acids. In DNA, the CDR3 is TGTGCCAGCAGCTTAAGGGACAGGGACTACAATGAGCAGTTCTTC. This codes for CASSLRDRDYNEQFF. The whole variable domain, remainder taken from reference TRBV7-9 and TRBJ2-1, is DTGVSQNPRHKITKRGQNVTFRCDPISEHNRLYWYRQTLGQGPEFLTYFQNEAQLEKSRLLSDRFSAERPKGSFSTLEIQRTEQGDSAMYLCASSLRDRDYNEQFFGPGTRLTVL.

This clone occurred a few times. V usage is TRBV4-2 and J usage is TRBJ2-3; 8 nucleotides match TRBD2. V shed 0 bases, J shed 1 base, and the junction held 9 bases outside the gene matches. This CDR3 is 18 amino acids long. CDR1 and CDR2 (germline): LGHNA, YNFKEQ. The CDR3: CASSQDGLAGSGTDTQYF. CDR3 sequence (DNA): TGTGCCAGCAGCCAAGATGGGCTAGCGGGTTCGGGCACAGATACGCAGTATTTT.

This sequence joins TRBV28 and TRBJ1-5; TRBD1 aligns across 9 bases. The CDR3 sequence is 17 residues long. Looked up from germline, CDR1 is MDHEN and CDR2 is SYDVKM. V lost 6 bases to trimming and J lost 0 bases; unmatched junction nucleotides: 9. This CDR3 reads CASSPRQGGYSNQPQHF. The CDR3 nucleotides read TGTGCCAGCAGCCCCAGACAGGGGGGCTATAGCAATCAGCCCCAGCATTTT.

The CDR3 protein is CATGRGAGEKLFF. In DNA, the CDR3 is TGTGCCACCGGTCGGGGGGCGGGTGAAAAACTGTTTTTT. V and J are TRBV7-2 and TRBJ1-4, with D perhaps matching TRBD1 (6 bases). V lost 10 bases and J lost 7, with 16 bases in between. The CDR3 covers 13 residues. From germline, CDR1 is SGHTA and CDR2 FQGNSA.

The chain couples TRBV7-9 to TRBJ2-7; D might be TRBD1 (5 bases). Trimming left V 2 bases short and J 0 bases short, with 14 bases between. Germline CDR1 is SEHNR and CDR2 is FQNEAQ (reference sequence). The length of the CDR3 is 16 residues. The CDR3 DNA is TGTGCCAGCAGCTTAAGACAGTCCAATAACTCCTACGAGCAGTACTTC. Residues: CASSLRQSNNSYEQYF.

The rearrangement joins TRBV19 to TRBJ2-7; 7 bases map to TRBD2. CDR1 is LNHDA and CDR2 is SQIVND in the germline V gene (reference sequence). The CDR3 runs 15 residues. With 3 bases clipped from V and 0 bases from J, the junction kept 5 bases outside the gene matches. The CDR3 nucleotides read TGTGCCAGTAGTATTGGCGGGGGTCCCTCCTACGAGCAGTACTTC. Amino acid sequence: CASSIGGGPSYEQYF.

Regarding this clone: An end of the junction differs from the germline gene, which may be a read error. The chain links TRBV7-6 to TRBJ2-1, with 11 positions matching TRBD2. Germline CDR1 is SGHVS and CDR2 is FNYEAQ. CDR3 length: 15 residues. DNA for the CDR3: TGTGCCGGCAGCTTTTTAGCGGGAGGGAAGGATGAGCAGTTCTTC. Residues: CAGSFLAGGKDEQFF. Looking up the rest from reference TRBV7-6 and TRBJ2-1 gives the full variable domain: GAGVSQSPRYKVTKRGQDVALRCDPISGHVSLYWYRQALGQGPEFLTYFNYEAQQDKSGLPNDRFSAERPEGSISTLTIQRTEQRDSAMYRCAGSFLAGGKDEQFFGPGTRLTVL.

The chain links TRBV13 to TRBJ1-3; D not certain. V gave up 3 bases and J gave up 0 bases, with 9 bases separating them. The CDR3 length is 15 residues. Looked up from germline, CDR1 is PRHDT and CDR2 is FYEKMQ (reference sequence). CDR3 DNA sequence: TGTGCCAGCAGCTTCCTCAGTCGCTCTGGAAACACCATATATTTT. Translation: CASSFLSRSGNTIYF.

The gene calls are TRBV12-5 and TRBJ1-1; D may be TRBD1 (6 bases). Germline V gene sequence: CDR1 LGHNT, CDR2 FRNRAP. The CDR3 has 14 amino acids. Between the trimmed V and J ends, which lost 3 bases and 5 bases, there was a span of 13 bases. CDR3 in DNA: TGTGCTAGTGGTTTTCTGGGGGCCGAAACTGAAGCTTTCTTT. Translation gives CASGFLGAETEAFF.

The V gene is TRBV19, the J gene TRBJ2-7, with 9 bases matching TRBD1. This CDR3 comprises 15 residues. In germline, CDR1 is LNHDA, CDR2 SQIVND (reference sequence). V trimming: 0 bases; J trimming: 3 bases; junction bases outside the gene matches: 3. CDR3 in DNA: TGTGCCAGTAGTATAGAGACAGGGGGGAGCTACGAGCAGTACTTC. This gives the protein CASSIETGGSYEQYF.

The chain carries TRBV5-1 and TRBJ2-1, with 10 bases that match TRBD2. V shed 0 bases, J shed 8 bases, and the junction held 5 bases outside the gene matches. Per germline, CDR1 SGHRS and CDR2 YFSETQ. This CDR3 has 15 amino acids. The DNA of the CDR3 is TGCGCCAGCAGCTTGGCCCTAGCGGGAGTCCATGAGCAGTTCTTC. It codes for CASSLALAGVHEQFF. The variable domain in full, with the rest retrieved from reference TRBV5-1 and TRBJ2-1, is KAGVTQTPRYLIKTRGQQVTLSCSPISGHRSVSWYQQTPGQGLQFLFEYFSETQRNKGNFPGRFSGRQFSNSRSEMNVSTLELGDSALYLCASSLALAGVHEQFFGPGTRLTVL.

Turning to this clone: The sample has other DNA sequences that encode this CDR3 too. V is TRBV29-1 and J is TRBJ1-5, with 8 bases aligning to TRBD1. Trimming removed 4 bases from V and 4 bases from J; junction bases left unmatched: 0. In germline, CDR1 is SQVTM, CDR2 ANQGSEA. The CDR3 covers 12 residues. This chain's CDR3 is CSVGQGNQPQHF. CDR3 DNA: TGCAGCGTTGGACAGGGGAATCAGCCCCAGCATTTT. Full variable domain (rest looked up from reference TRBV29-1 and TRBJ1-5): SAVISQKPSRDICQRGTSLTIQCQVDSQVTMMFWYRQQPGQSLTLIATANQGSEATYESGFVIDKFPISRPNLTFSTLTVSNMSPEDSSIYLCSVGQGNQPQHFGDGTRLSIL.

Concerning this clone: Mismatch with germline at one junction end may stem from a read error. The chain is built from TRBV11-3 and TRBJ2-1; TRBD2 matches at 8 bases. The germline CDR1 and CDR2 sequences are SGHNT and YENEEA. The CDR3 runs 15 residues. In DNA, the CDR3 is TGTGCCAGCAGCCTAGAGCGGGAGTGGTACAATGAGCAGTTCTTC. It specifies CASSLEREWYNEQFF.

The chain combines TRBV2 with TRBJ2-7; TRBD1 matches 9 bases. Per the germline V gene, CDR1 is SNHLY and CDR2 is FYNNEI. The CDR3 length is 14 residues. Unmatched junction bases numbered 8, after V lost 6 bases and J lost 5 bases. The CDR3 bases are TGTGCCAGCAGCGGATTACAGGGGGCCCACGAGCAGTACTTC. This codes for CASSGLQGAHEQYF.

The chain combines TRBV10-3 with TRBJ2-7, with D perhaps matching TRBD2 (5 bases). The germline V gene has CDR1 ENHRY and CDR2 SYGVKD. The CDR3 spans 15 residues. Between the trimmed V and J ends, which lost 0 bases and 0 bases, there was a span of 9 bases. The CDR3 DNA follows: TGTGCCATCAGTGAGTCGACTCGGGGCTCCTACGAGCAGTACTTC. This translates into CAISESTRGSYEQYF.

This clone appeared a few times. The rearrangement links TRBV28 to TRBJ2-7; 14 bases fit TRBD2. With V trimmed by 6 bases and J by 3 bases, 1 base remained unmatched. This CDR3 spans 14 amino acids. CDR1 is MDHEN, CDR2 SYDVKM, per germline. CDR3 amino acids: CASSGTSGSYEQYF. For the CDR3, the DNA is TGTGCCAGCAGCGGGACTAGCGGGAGCTACGAGCAGTACTTC.

The rearrangement uses TRBV18 and TRBJ2-7, with TRBD1 matching over 8 bases. With V trimmed by 9 bases and J by 0 bases, 4 bases remained unmatched. This CDR3 has 13 amino acids. Looked up from germline, CDR1 is KGHSH and CDR2 is LQKENI. The CDR3 region is CASGDRSSYEQYF. The CDR3 DNA sequence: TGTGCCAGTGGGGACAGGAGCTCCTACGAGCAGTACTTC.

This clone has a handful of counts. The chain combines TRBV9 with TRBJ1-1; D is unresolved. CDR1 SGDLS and CDR2 YYNGEE come from the germline V gene. The CDR3 loop spans 15 amino acids. V lost 0 bases to trimming and J lost 0 bases, with 9 bases between them. The CDR3, as DNA: TGTGCCAGCAGCGTAGTAGACACAATGAACACTGAAGCTTTCTTT. Protein: CASSVVDTMNTEAFF.

This clone occurred once. CDR3 in DNA: TGTGCCAGTAGAATTTTAAGTGACTCCCCGAGAGGGACCGGGGAGCTGTTTTTT. Residues: CASRILSDSPRGTGELFF. The rearrangement links TRBV19 to TRBJ2-2; a possible D gene is TRBD2 (5 bases). V was clipped by 6 bases and J by 5 bases, with 25 bases between them. This CDR3 is built from 18 residues. Germline CDR1 reads LNHDA; CDR2 reads SQIVND (reference sequence).